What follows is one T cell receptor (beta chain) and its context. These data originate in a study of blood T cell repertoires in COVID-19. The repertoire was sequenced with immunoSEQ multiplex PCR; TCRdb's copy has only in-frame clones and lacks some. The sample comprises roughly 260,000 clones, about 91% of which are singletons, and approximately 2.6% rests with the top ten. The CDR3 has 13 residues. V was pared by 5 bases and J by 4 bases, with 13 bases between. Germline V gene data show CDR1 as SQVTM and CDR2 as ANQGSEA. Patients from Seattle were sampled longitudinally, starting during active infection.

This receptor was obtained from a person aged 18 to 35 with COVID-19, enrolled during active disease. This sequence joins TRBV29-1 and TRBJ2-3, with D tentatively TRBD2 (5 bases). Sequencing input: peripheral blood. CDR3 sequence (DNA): TGCAGCGTTCAGACTACGACCCCAGATACGCAGTATTTT. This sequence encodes CSVQTTTPDTQYF.